A selection of T cell receptor beta chains follows, all from one sample in a study of T cell responses to AZD1222 COVID-19 vaccine. Only in-frame clones appear in the TCRdb table, and some are missing; sequencing was by immunoSEQ multiplex PCR. The table has fewer than 200,000 clones, 70% to 90% seen once. Source: peripheral blood, taken 28 days after the second AZD1222 dose. Receptor source: an adult who received the AZD1222 COVID-19 vaccine. CDR3s include the opening cysteine and the closing phenylalanine or tryptophan. The D gene is left open where the match is weak. For some rows the clone size is stated as once, few or many, or as a class when expanded; others skip it.

>once|.|TRBJ1-2|TRBV30
TGTGCCTGGAGAACCACAGGGTCCTATGGCTACACCTTC
CAWRTTGSYGYTF
>few|.|TRBJ1-5|TRBV5-6
TGTGCCAGCAGCTTGGGGGGGGCGAGCAATCAGCCCCAGCATTTT
CASSLGGASNQPQHF
>once|.|TRBJ1-2|TRBV6-5
TGTGCCAGCAGGGAGGGGGGGAGCTATGGCTACACCTTC
CASREGGSYGYTF
>.|TRBD1|TRBJ1-6|TRBV19
TGTGCCAGTAGTATCCGGGACAGCGGTGTGAATTCACCCCTCCACTTT
CASSIRDSGVNSPLHF
>few|.|TRBJ2-7|TRBV6-2/TRBV6-3
TGTGCCAGCAGTTACCAGGCAGGGAGCTCCTACGAGCAGTACTTC
CASSYQAGSSYEQYF
>.|.|TRBJ2-5|TRBV25-1
TGTGCCAGCAGAGGGGGGGTGTCGCAAGAGACCCAGTACTTC
CASRGGVSQETQYF
>.|.|TRBJ2-3|TRBV27
TGTGCCAGCAGTTTAGTTCCGGGAAGGGGAACAGATACGCAGTATTTT
CASSLVPGRGTDTQYF
>.|TRBD1|TRBJ1-2|TRBV10-3
TGTGCCATCAGTGACTACCACCCGGACAGGGAAGATGGCTACACCTTC
CAISDYHPDREDGYTF
>few|TRBD2|TRBJ2-2|TRBV7-2
TGTGCCAGCAGCTTAGCCGGGACTAGCGGGGTCGGGGAGCTGTTTTTT
CASSLAGTSGVGELFF
>.|.|TRBJ1-6|TRBV2
TGTGCCAGCACTGGGGGGGTGGGTAATTCACCCCTCCACTTT
CASTGGVGNSPLHF
>few|.|TRBJ2-7|TRBV7-2
TGTGCCAGCAGCTTACGGGACAACTACGAGCAGTACTTC
CASSLRDNYEQYF
>.|TRBD1|TRBJ1-2|TRBV6-5
TGTGCCAGCAGCCGTGGACAGGGGCGCACCTATGGCTACACCTTC
CASSRGQGRTYGYTF
>.|.|TRBJ2-5|TRBV28
TGTGCCAGCAGTTTAGGGGGAAGACAAGAGACCCAGTACTTC
CASSLGGRQETQYF
>.|TRBD1|TRBJ1-5|TRBV19
TGTGCCACCAAAGGACAGGGGGACCTTAGCAATCAGCCCCAGCATTTT
CATKGQGDLSNQPQHF
>.|TRBD1|TRBJ1-1|TRBV18
TGTGCCAGCTCACCAAGCAGGGGGACTGAAGCTTTCTTT
CASSPSRGTEAFF
>.|TRBD1|TRBJ2-5|TRBV9
TGTGCCAGCAGCGTCCAGACAGGGTCGGGAGAGACCCAGTACTTC
CASSVQTGSGETQYF
>.|.|TRBJ1-1|TRBV19
TGTGCCAGTAGTCAGGGTCCCACTGAAGCTTTCTTT
CASSQGPTEAFF
>.|TRBD2|TRBJ2-5|TRBV14
TGTGCCAGCAGCCTACGGACTAGCGGGGACCTGTACCAAGAGACCCAGTACTTC
CASSLRTSGDLYQETQYF
>.|TRBD2|TRBJ2-1|TRBV10-1
TGCGCCAGCAGTGATCATAGCGGGGGGGCAAAGGATGAGCAGTTCTTC
CASSDHSGGAKDEQFF
>.|.|TRBJ1-1|TRBV10-3
TGTGCCATCAGTGTGGGTACTGAAGCTTTCTTT
CAISVGTEAFF